A selection of T cell receptor beta chains follows, all from one sample in a study of CD8 T cells in Susac syndrome. TCRdb re-called the immunoSEQ multiplex PCR reads through MiXCR, storing one row per CDR3 protein. The sample records some 52,000 distinct CDR3 sequences, just over 90% being singletons. Source material: CD8+ T cells from PBMCs. The receptor source for this set is a human donor with multiple sclerosis. The CDR3 runs from the conserved cysteine through the conserved F or W. The D gene is left open where the match is weak. Clone size is stated in some rows and not others, as once, few, many or a class when expanded.

size: NA
length: 13
J: TRBJ1-4
D: NA
V: TRBV9
CDR3: CASSVGGNEKLFF
DNA: TGTGCCAGCAGCGTAGGAGGCAATGAAAAACTGTTTTTT

size: NA
length: 16
J: TRBJ2-1
D: TRBD2
V: TRBV27
CDR3: CASRDLAGSAYNEQFF
DNA: TGTGCCAGCAGAGATTTAGCGGGGAGCGCCTACAATGAGCAGTTCTTC

size: once
length: 12
J: TRBJ2-7
D: NA
V: TRBV27
CDR3: CASSGHSYEQYF
DNA: TGTGCCAGCAGTGGACACTCCTACGAGCAGTACTTC

size: NA
length: 15
J: TRBJ1-2
D: NA
V: TRBV6-1
CDR3: CASNGKDKGSYGYTF
DNA: TGTGCCAGCAACGGGAAGGATAAGGGATCCTATGGCTACACCTTC

size: NA
length: 14
J: TRBJ2-7
D: TRBD2
V: TRBV18
CDR3: CASSPGRGSYEQYF
DNA: TGTGCCAGCTCACCAGGGAGGGGTTCCTACGAGCAGTACTTC

size: NA
length: 19
J: TRBJ2-5
D: NA
V: TRBV13
CDR3: CASSLLQVGSESRYETQYF
DNA: TGTGCCAGCAGCTTACTTCAGGTGGGGAGTGAGTCGCGGTACGAGACCCAGTACTTC

size: NA
length: 16
J: TRBJ2-3
D: TRBD2
V: TRBV7-9
CDR3: CASSNTATSGTDTQYF
DNA: TGTGCCAGCAGCAACACCGCGACTAGCGGTACAGATACGCAGTATTTT

size: NA
length: 17
J: TRBJ2-7
D: TRBD2
V: TRBV28
CDR3: CASSLGLAGVSTLEQYF
DNA: TGTGCCAGCAGTTTGGGGCTAGCGGGGGTATCAACTTTGGAGCAGTACTTC

size: NA
length: 15
J: TRBJ2-3
D: TRBD2
V: TRBV3-1
CDR3: CASSRTSGATDTQYF
DNA: TGTGCCAGCAGCCGAACTAGCGGGGCCACAGATACGCAGTATTTT

size: NA
length: 17
J: TRBJ2-3
D: NA
V: TRBV27
CDR3: CASSPVGNGGLTDTQYF
DNA: TGTGCCAGCAGTCCCGTCGGGAACGGGGGCCTCACAGATACGCAGTATTTT

size: once
length: 12
J: TRBJ1-1
D: NA
V: TRBV14
CDR3: CASSQAGVYAFF
DNA: TGTGCCAGCAGCCAAGCGGGGGTGTACGCTTTCTTT